Listed below are T cell receptor beta chains from one sample, sequenced in a study of blood T cell repertoires in COVID-19. Sequencing was performed with immunoSEQ multiplex PCR; in TCRdb, only in-frame clones are kept and a portion is missing. The sample carries 10,000 or so clones, 80% to 90% recorded once. Input material: peripheral blood. These receptors were taken from a human donor in a cohort sampled during active COVID-19. CDR3s include the opening cysteine and the closing phenylalanine or tryptophan. The D gene is left open where the match is weak. The listing skips clone size in some rows; elsewhere it reads once, few, many or a size class.

abundance,v_gene,d_gene,j_gene,CDR3aa,CDR3nt
.,TRBV5-4,.,TRBJ2-5,CASSPAGGETQYF,TGTGCCAGCAGCCCGGCGGGTGGAGAGACCCAGTACTTC
.,TRBV15,.,TRBJ2-7,CATSITYSISEQYF,TGTGCCACCAGCATCACTTACAGTATCTCCGAGCAGTACTTC
.,TRBV2,TRBD1,TRBJ2-2,CASREPGQGTGGELFF,TGTGCCAGCAGAGAACCGGGACAGGGGACCGGCGGGGAGCTGTTTTTT
once,TRBV7-2,.,TRBJ2-2,CASSYVEGGELFF,TGTGCCAGCAGCTATGTCGAGGGCGGGGAGCTGTTTTTT
.,TRBV5-6,TRBD1,TRBJ1-6,CASRRQGLGSPLHF,TGTGCCAGCCGAAGACAGGGCTTGGGGTCACCCCTCCACTTT
.,TRBV7-9,.,TRBJ2-5,CASRIQGRGTQYF,TGTGCCAGCAGGATACAGGGGCGGGGGACCCAGTACTTC
few,TRBV19,.,TRBJ1-2,CASRGRGLARGYTF,TGTGCCAGTAGGGGCAGGGGCTTGGCGCGGGGCTACACCTTC
.,TRBV2,.,TRBJ1-2,CASSEAGLRGESGNYGYTF,TGTGCCAGCAGTGAAGCCGGGCTCCGTGGCGAGTCGGGAAACTATGGCTACACCTTC
.,TRBV27,.,TRBJ1-5,CASSPGTTNQPQHF,TGTGCCAGCAGTCCGGGGACAACAAATCAGCCCCAGCATTTT
.,TRBV5-1,TRBD2,TRBJ2-3,CASTRAGSDTQYF,TGCGCCAGCACCCGAGCGGGGAGCGATACGCAGTATTTT
.,TRBV19,TRBD1,TRBJ1-2,CASSMGQEDGYTF,TGTGCCAGTAGTATGGGACAGGAGGACGGCTACACCTTC
.,TRBV19,.,TRBJ1-1,CASSINMNTEAFF,TGTGCCAGTAGTATAAACATGAACACTGAAGCTTTCTTT
.,TRBV27,.,TRBJ2-1,CASSFRGSSYNEQFF,TGTGCCAGCAGTTTCAGGGGTAGCTCCTACAATGAGCAGTTCTTC
.,TRBV4-2,.,TRBJ2-2,CASSQATGELFF,TGTGCCAGCAGCCAGGCCACCGGGGAGCTGTTTTTT
.,TRBV27,.,TRBJ1-6,CASSLSGGVESYNSPLHF,TGTGCCAGCAGTTTAAGTGGGGGGGTAGAATCCTATAATTCACCCCTCCACTTT
.,TRBV29-1,.,TRBJ1-2,CSVGQGGGYGYTF,TGCAGCGTTGGACAAGGTGGAGGCTATGGCTACACCTTC
.,TRBV6-5,.,TRBJ1-1,CASSYGGMNTEAFF,TGTGCCAGCAGTTACGGGGGGATGAACACTGAAGCTTTCTTT
medium-sized,TRBV6-4,TRBD2,TRBJ2-1,CASSSGESSYNEQFF,TGTGCCAGCAGTAGCGGGGAAAGCTCCTACAATGAGCAGTTCTTC
.,TRBV9,TRBD1,TRBJ1-6,CASSLGQERSSPLHF,TGTGCCAGCAGCCTGGGACAGGAGAGGAGTTCACCCCTCCACTTT
once,TRBV28,TRBD1,TRBJ1-3,CASSFPHPRGLGNTIYF,TGTGCCAGCAGTTTTCCTCATCCAAGGGGGCTCGGAAACACCATATATTTT
.,TRBV6-5,.,TRBJ1-1,CASSYEKNTEAFF,TGTGCCAGCAGTTATGAGAAGAACACTGAAGCTTTCTTT
.,TRBV7-3,.,TRBJ1-6,CASSSSHGSNSPLHF,TGTGCCAGCAGCTCGAGTCACGGGTCAAATTCACCCCTCCACTTT
.,TRBV5-8,.,TRBJ2-7,CASSLHGSYEQYF,TGTGCCAGCAGCTTGCACGGTTCCTACGAGCAGTACTTC
.,TRBV7-3,TRBD2,TRBJ2-3,CASSLLAGGTDTQYF,TGTGCCAGCAGTCTCCTGGCGGGGGGCACAGATACGCAGTATTTT
.,TRBV27,TRBD2,TRBJ2-1,CASSIPPTSGGLSNEQFF,TGTGCCAGCAGTATCCCCCCAACTTCGGGGGGACTTAGCAATGAGCAGTTCTTC
few,TRBV3-1/TRBV3-2,TRBD2,TRBJ2-3,CASSQEVGGVTDTQYF,TGTGCCAGCAGCCAAGAAGTGGGAGGGGTCACAGATACGCAGTATTTT
.,TRBV6-5,TRBD2,TRBJ2-3,CASAGTSGYTDTQYF,TGTGCCAGCGCCGGGACTAGCGGATACACAGATACGCAGTATTTT
.,TRBV10-3,TRBD1,TRBJ1-1,CAISADRGNTEAFF,TGTGCCATCAGTGCGGACAGGGGGAACACTGAAGCTTTCTTT
.,TRBV5-1,.,TRBJ1-2,CASSPFSQGNYGYTF,TGCGCCAGCAGCCCGTTTTCCCAGGGGAACTATGGCTACACCTTC
.,TRBV7-9,.,TRBJ1-4,CASSLFFREKLFF,TGTGCCAGCAGCCTTTTTTTTCGTGAAAAACTGTTTTTT
few,TRBV6-5,TRBD1,TRBJ1-1,CASSKWTGGDTEAFF,TGTGCCAGCAGTAAGTGGACAGGGGGGGACACTGAAGCTTTCTTT
.,TRBV5-1,TRBD1,TRBJ2-7,CASSLGTGNYEQYF,TGCGCCAGCAGCTTGGGGACAGGGAACTACGAGCAGTACTTC
once,TRBV29-1,.,TRBJ2-3,CSVDGFRDTDTQYF,TGCAGCGTTGACGGGTTCAGGGACACAGATACGCAGTATTTT